Here is one T cell receptor (beta chain) with its context. What it recognizes is unknown. The data derive from a study of memory CD4+ T cells and cytomegalovirus serostatus. Study information: Of the healthy Belgian adults, under 10 were CMV seropositive and about two dozen seronegative.

Whole-study findings and limits: Of 150 to 200 reported CMV TCRbeta sequences, just over 65 were found in memory CD4+ repertoires.

The sort gate was single viable CD3+CD4+CD8-CD45RO+ cells for memory CD4+ T cells. In the original analysis: Out-of-frame sequences were removed, leaving around 2.2 million distinct TCRbeta sequences. Sequencing was performed with immunoSEQ multiplex PCR; in TCRdb, only in-frame clones are kept and a portion is missing. V and J calls and clone size come straight from that table; D and trimming were deduced from the DNA. The profile shows about 58,000 clones, approximately 82% of them singletons. V shed 6 bases, J shed 3 bases, and the junction held 7 bases outside the gene matches. Germline V gives CDR1 MNHEY, CDR2 SMNVEV (reference sequence). There are 17 residues in the CDR3.

The TCR was taken from an adult in good health and CMV-seronegative. Some clones in this sample may be carry-over from other donors' samples. The chain uses TRBV27 and TRBJ2-6, with TRBD1 matching over 11 bases. Sequences were obtained from memory CD4+ T cells from blood. CDR3 protein: CASRTDRGLVGANVLTF. CDR3 bases: TGTGCCAGCAGGACGGACAGGGGGCTAGTTGGGGCCAACGTCCTGACTTTC.